This T cell receptor (beta chain) was identified during a study of T cells after yellow fever vaccination. Study details: Those fractions that held only low numbers of cells were prepared using the SMART-Seq v4 Ultra Low Input RNA kit. Study observations and caveats: A secondary response was less intense yet reached its peak sooner, at day 5 versus 15. Reappearing after the booster were most of the clones from primary vaccination (roughly 96% CD4, about 88% CD8).

This clonotype was seen more than once but under ten times. What it binds is not known. Making TCR cDNA involved 5'RACE template switching, which added UMIs and a universal primer site. MiXCR, applied by TCRdb to the 5' RACE reads, yields one record per CDR3 protein. The table shows some 300,000 distinct CDR3 sequences, with about 8.3% occurring only once. Germline V lookup: CDR1 LGHNA, CDR2 YNFKEQ. The CDR3 covers 15 residues. V lost 3 bases, J lost 1 base, and 12 bases lay in between. The sequence came from a man between 18 and 29 years old who received the YFV17D yellow fever vaccine. The specimen was PBMCs, collected roughly 47 days after the first yellow fever vaccination. The chain recombines TRBV4-2 with TRBJ1-1; no clear D. The CDR3 here is CASSHVARTNTEAFF. The CDR3 DNA is TGTGCCAGCAGCCACGTCGCACGGACGAACACTGAAGCTTTCTTT.